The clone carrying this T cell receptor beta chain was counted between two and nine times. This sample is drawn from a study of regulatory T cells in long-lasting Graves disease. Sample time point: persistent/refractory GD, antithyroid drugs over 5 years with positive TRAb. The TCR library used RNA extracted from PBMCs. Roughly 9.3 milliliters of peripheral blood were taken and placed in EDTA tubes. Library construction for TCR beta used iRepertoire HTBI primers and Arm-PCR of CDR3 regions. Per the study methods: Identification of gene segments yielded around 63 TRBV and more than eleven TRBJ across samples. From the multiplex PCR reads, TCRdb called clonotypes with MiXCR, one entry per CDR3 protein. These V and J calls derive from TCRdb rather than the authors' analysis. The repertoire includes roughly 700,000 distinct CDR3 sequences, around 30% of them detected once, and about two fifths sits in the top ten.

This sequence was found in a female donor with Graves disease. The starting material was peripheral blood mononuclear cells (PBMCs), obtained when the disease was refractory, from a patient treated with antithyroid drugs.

CDR3 sequence reads: CSVVVSFNTEAFF. DNA for the CDR3: TGCAGCGTTGTAGTGTCATTCAACACTGAAGCTTTCTTT. The chain is built from TRBV29-1 and TRBJ1-1; D not certain. V shed 4 bases and J shed 2 bases, with 11 bases lying between them. The CDR3 length is 13 residues. The germline V gene encodes CDR1 SQVTM and CDR2 ANQGSEA. The full variable domain, in which reference TRBV29-1 and TRBJ1-1 provide the parts outside the CDR3, is SAVISQKPSRDICQRGTSLTIQCQVDSQVTMMFWYRQQPGQSLTLIATANQGSEATYESGFVIDKFPISRPNLTFSTLTVSNMSPEDSSIYLCSVVVSFNTEAFFGQGTRLTVV.